These 7 T cell receptor beta chains came from one sample sequenced in a study of shared clonotypes between healthy human individuals. The data were produced by immunoSEQ multiplex PCR, yet TCRdb's version contains in-frame clones alone and is incomplete. This table has some 2,500,000 clones, roughly 93% appearing once. Sequences were obtained from naive CD4+ T cells from PBMCs. Indicated subset: CD45RA+ positively selected. The receptors originated from a man between 18 and 29 years old in good health. Some clones in this sample may be carry-over from other donors' samples.

This clone was observed a single time. Other nucleotide sequences in the sample specify the same CDR3. The J gene is TRBJ1-2, the V gene TRBV9; 7 bases match TRBD1. Germline assignment: CDR1 SGDLS and CDR2 YYNGEE. V gave up 0 bases and J gave up 7 bases; unmatched junction bases: 6. This CDR3 is built from 14 residues. The CDR3: CASSVGQGVGGYTF. The CDR3 DNA follows: TGTGCCAGCAGCGTAGGACAGGGAGTTGGTGGCTACACCTTC.

The chain links TRBV15 to TRBJ1-1; D is unclear. The germline V gene encodes CDR1 LNHNV and CDR2 YYDKDF (reference sequence). The CDR3 is made up of 13 amino acids. The germline V and J ends were trimmed by 1 base and 1 base, with 4 bases remaining between them. CDR3 region: CATSRARNTEAFF. CDR3 nucleotides: TGTGCCACCAGCAGAGCTAGGAACACTGAAGCTTTCTTT.

V usage is TRBV5-1 and J usage is TRBJ1-3; D ambiguous. CDR1 and CDR2 (germline): SGHRS, YFSETQ. CDR3 length equals 16 residues. Trimming took off 0 bases at V and 0 bases at J, with 10 bases between the two ends. The CDR3 here is CASSLGPGISGNTIYF. CDR3 nucleotides: TGCGCCAGCAGCTTGGGGCCCGGGATCTCTGGAAACACCATATATTTT.

The chain joins TRBV5-1 to TRBJ1-1; the D is unclear. The V end lost 0 bases, the J end lost 0 bases, and 12 bases lay between the germline ends. This CDR3 is 16 amino acids long. Germline assignment: CDR1 SGHRS and CDR2 YFSETQ. Here the CDR3 reads CASSLGSSHMNTEAFF. Written as DNA, the CDR3 is TGCGCCAGCAGCTTGGGTAGTAGCCATATGAACACTGAAGCTTTCTTT. The complete variable domain, with remaining parts taken from reference TRBV5-1 and TRBJ1-1, reads KAGVTQTPRYLIKTRGQQVTLSCSPISGHRSVSWYQQTPGQGLQFLFEYFSETQRNKGNFPGRFSGRQFSNSRSEMNVSTLELGDSALYLCASSLGSSHMNTEAFFGQGTRLTVV.

The chain combines TRBV6-5 with TRBJ1-2, with 7 positions matching TRBD1. V dropped 5 bases and J dropped 2; count of bases not matched to a gene: 8. Germline V gene sequence: CDR1 MNHEY, CDR2 SVGAGI. CDR3 length: 15 residues. The CDR3: CASSTRSGGNYGYTF. The DNA of the CDR3 is TGTGCCAGCAGTACCAGGTCAGGGGGGAACTATGGCTACACCTTC.

Regarding this clone: In the same sample, other DNA sequences code for this CDR3. The chain employs TRBV5-1 and TRBJ1-1; unclear D gene. V dropped 4 bases and J dropped 1 base, with 8 bases sitting between them. The CDR3 loop spans 13 amino acids. CDR1 is SGHRS, CDR2 YFSETQ, per germline. This chain's CDR3 is CASSQDGNTEAFF. CDR3 nucleotides: TGCGCCAGCAGCCAGGACGGGAACACTGAAGCTTTCTTT.

The J gene is TRBJ1-1, the V gene TRBV7-9, with D perhaps TRBD1 (6 bases). The CDR3 is made up of 14 amino acids. Trimming stripped 6 bases from V and 5 bases from J, with 16 bases between. CDR1 and CDR2 (germline): SEHNR, FQNEAQ (reference sequence). The CDR3 DNA reads as TGTGCCAGCAGTCTCACGGGGGGCGTGACTGAAGCTTTCTTT. Its translation: CASSLTGGVTEAFF. The variable domain in full, completed from reference TRBV7-9 and TRBJ1-1, reads DTGVSQNPRHKITKRGQNVTFRCDPISEHNRLYWYRQTLGQGPEFLTYFQNEAQLEKSRLLSDRFSAERPKGSFSTLEIQRTEQGDSAMYLCASSLTGGVTEAFFGQGTRLTVV.